This T cell receptor (beta chain) was sequenced in a study of T cell responses to AZD1222 COVID-19 vaccine. Notes on the study in general: Unmutated variant regions are reportedly targeted by nearly half of spike-specific TCRs. Spike was spanned by vaccine-associated CD4 TCRs, with dominance at 160-218 and 743-854. Spike-specific TCR breadth rose after two AZD1222 doses, and depth rose as well. Seropositivity was recorded at baseline in only 6 or 7 AZD1222 recipients.

Sequenced by immunoSEQ multiplex PCR; TCRdb stores in-frame clones only, minus some. The table lists around 100,000 clones, less than 85% of them singletons. For this clone: What it recognizes is unknown.

Sample: peripheral blood, taken 28 days after the second AZD1222 dose. This clonotype originated in an adult who received the AZD1222 COVID-19 vaccine.

CDR3 nucleotide sequence: TGTGCCAGTAGTCCCCAGGACAGGGCCAGCTATGGCTACACCTTC. Translation: CASSPQDRASYGYTF. This sequence joins TRBV19 and TRBJ1-2; 8 bases are shared with TRBD1. CDR3 length equals 15 residues. CDR1 is LNHDA, CDR2 SQIVND, per germline (reference sequence). V lost 5 bases to trimming and J lost 4 bases; unmatched junction nucleotides: 9. The full variable domain, rest sourced from reference TRBV19 and TRBJ1-2, is DGGITQSPKYLFRKEGQNVTLSCEQNLNHDAMYWYRQDPGQGLRLIYYSQIVNDFQKGDIAEGYSVSREKKESFPLTVTSAQKNPTAFYLCASSPQDRASYGYTFGSGTRLTVV.